The clone carrying this T cell receptor beta chain was observed a few times. Its antigen is unidentified. Sequenced by immunoSEQ multiplex PCR; TCRdb stores in-frame clones only, minus some. The sample has about 48,000 clones; 65% to 85% are singletons. This sample's time point: week 35, safety follow-up. Topical imiquimod accompanied each vaccine dose, which consisted of 300 ug of mutant IDH1 20-mer peptide. The data are from a study of a mutant IDH1 vaccine in newly diagnosed glioma. The CDR3 runs to 12 residues. V was pared by 4 bases and J by 8 bases, with 12 bases between. Material: PBMCs, obtained from a glioma patient whose treatment included an IDH1 peptide vaccine. The rearrangement uses TRBV5-3 and TRBJ1-1, with D perhaps matching TRBD1 (5 bases). TRBV5-3 is given ORF status, its function remaining uncertain. This TCR was recovered from a man aged 40-49 years with glioma. The CDR3: CARSSRTLEAFF. The CDR3 nucleotides are TGTGCCAGAAGCAGTAGGACACTCGAAGCTTTCTTT.